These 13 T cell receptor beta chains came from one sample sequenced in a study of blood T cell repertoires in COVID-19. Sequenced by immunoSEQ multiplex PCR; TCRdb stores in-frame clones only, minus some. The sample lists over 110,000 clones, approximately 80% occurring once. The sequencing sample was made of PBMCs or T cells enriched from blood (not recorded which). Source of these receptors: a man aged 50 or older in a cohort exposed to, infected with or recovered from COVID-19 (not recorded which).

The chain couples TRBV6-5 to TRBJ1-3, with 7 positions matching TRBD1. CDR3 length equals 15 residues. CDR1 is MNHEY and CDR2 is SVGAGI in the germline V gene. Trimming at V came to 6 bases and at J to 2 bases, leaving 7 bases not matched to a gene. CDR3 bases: TGTGCCAGCAGCCAACAGGGGAACCCTGGAAACACCATATATTTT. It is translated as CASSQQGNPGNTIYF.

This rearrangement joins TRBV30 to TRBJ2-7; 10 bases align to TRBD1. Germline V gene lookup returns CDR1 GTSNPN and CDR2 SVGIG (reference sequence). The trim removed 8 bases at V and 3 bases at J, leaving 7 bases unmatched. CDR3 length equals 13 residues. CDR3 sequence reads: CARSGTGDYEQYF. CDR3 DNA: TGTGCCCGCAGCGGGACAGGGGACTACGAGCAGTACTTC.

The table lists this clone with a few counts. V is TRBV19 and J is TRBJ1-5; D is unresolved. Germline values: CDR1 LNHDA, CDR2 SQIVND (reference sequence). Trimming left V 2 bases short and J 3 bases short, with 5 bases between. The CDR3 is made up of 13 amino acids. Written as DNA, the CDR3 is TGTGCCAGTAGTATACAGGTCAATCAGCCCCAGCATTTT. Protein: CASSIQVNQPQHF. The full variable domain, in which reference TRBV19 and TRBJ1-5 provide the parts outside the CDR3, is DGGITQSPKYLFRKEGQNVTLSCEQNLNHDAMYWYRQDPGQGLRLIYYSQIVNDFQKGDIAEGYSVSREKKESFPLTVTSAQKNPTAFYLCASSIQVNQPQHFGDGTRLSIL.

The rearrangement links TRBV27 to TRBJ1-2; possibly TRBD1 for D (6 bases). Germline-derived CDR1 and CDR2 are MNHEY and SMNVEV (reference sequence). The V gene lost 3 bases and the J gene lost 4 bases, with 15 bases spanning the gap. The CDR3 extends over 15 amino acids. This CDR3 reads CASSLGAGPSYGYTF. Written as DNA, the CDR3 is TGTGCCAGCAGTTTGGGGGCCGGTCCTTCCTATGGCTACACCTTC.

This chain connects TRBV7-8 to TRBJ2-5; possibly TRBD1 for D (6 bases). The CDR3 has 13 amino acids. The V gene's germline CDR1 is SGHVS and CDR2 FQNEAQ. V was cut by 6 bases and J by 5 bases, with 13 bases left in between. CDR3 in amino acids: CASRIRGLETQYF. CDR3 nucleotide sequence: TGTGCCAGCAGGATCAGGGGTTTGGAGACCCAGTACTTC.

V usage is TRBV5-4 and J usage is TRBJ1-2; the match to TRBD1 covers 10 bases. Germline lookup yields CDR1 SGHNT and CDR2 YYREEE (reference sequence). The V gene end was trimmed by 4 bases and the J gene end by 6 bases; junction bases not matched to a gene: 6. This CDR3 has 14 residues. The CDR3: CASSPDRGLDGYTF. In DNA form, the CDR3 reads TGTGCCAGCAGCCCAGACAGGGGGCTGGATGGCTACACCTTC.

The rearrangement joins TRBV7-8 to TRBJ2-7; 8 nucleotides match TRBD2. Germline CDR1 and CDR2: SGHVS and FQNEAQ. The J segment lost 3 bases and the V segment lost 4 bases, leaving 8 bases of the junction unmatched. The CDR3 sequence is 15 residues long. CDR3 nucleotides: TGTGCCAGCAGCTCCCGGGGGGGGCGAGACTACGAGCAGTACTTC. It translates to CASSSRGGRDYEQYF.

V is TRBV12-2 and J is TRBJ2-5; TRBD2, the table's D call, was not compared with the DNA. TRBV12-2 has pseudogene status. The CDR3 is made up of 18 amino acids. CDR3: CASRPVSDLAGGYETQYF. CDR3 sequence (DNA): TGTGCAAGTCGCCCGGTCAGCGATCTAGCGGGGGGTTACGAGACCCAGTACTTC.

Written as DNA, the CDR3 is TGTGCCATCAGGGCACAGGGGGCGGGTGGCTACACCTTC. It encodes CAIRAQGAGGYTF. The rearrangement joins TRBV10-3 to TRBJ1-2; TRBD1 matches 9 bases. Per the germline V gene, CDR1 is ENHRY and CDR2 is SYGVKD. V was clipped by 6 bases and J by 7 bases; unmatched bases: 6. This CDR3 region has 13 residues.

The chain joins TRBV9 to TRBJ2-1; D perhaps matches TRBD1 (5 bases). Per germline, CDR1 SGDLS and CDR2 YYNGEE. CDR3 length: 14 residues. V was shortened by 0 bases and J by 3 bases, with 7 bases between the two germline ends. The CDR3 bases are TGTGCCAGCAGCGTAGGTACAGGCTACAATGAGCAGTTCTTC. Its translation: CASSVGTGYNEQFF.

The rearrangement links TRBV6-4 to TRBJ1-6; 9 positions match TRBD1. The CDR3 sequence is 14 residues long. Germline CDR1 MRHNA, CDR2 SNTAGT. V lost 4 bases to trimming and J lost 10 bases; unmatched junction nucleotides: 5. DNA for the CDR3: TGTGCCAGCAGTGCTGAGACAGGGGGATCACCCCTCCACTTT. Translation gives CASSAETGGSPLHF.

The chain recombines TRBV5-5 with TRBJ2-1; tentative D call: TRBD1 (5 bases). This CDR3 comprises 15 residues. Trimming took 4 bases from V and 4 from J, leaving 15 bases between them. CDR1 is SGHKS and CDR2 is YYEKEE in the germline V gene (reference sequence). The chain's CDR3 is CASSLRQPVYNEQFF. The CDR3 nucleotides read TGTGCCAGCAGCCTCCGACAGCCCGTTTACAATGAGCAGTTCTTC.

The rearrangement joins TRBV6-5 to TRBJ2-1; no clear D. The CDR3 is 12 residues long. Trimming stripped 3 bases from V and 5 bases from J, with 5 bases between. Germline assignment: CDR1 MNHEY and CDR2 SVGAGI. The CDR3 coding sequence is TGTGCCAGCAGTTATGCGAACAATGAGCAGTTCTTC. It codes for CASSYANNEQFF.